Sequencing of this TCR beta chain was carried out in a study of T cells expressing NK-cell markers. No DNA is given; TCRdb re-called the 5' RACE reads and lists each CDR3 protein once. The table lists about 150,000 distinct CDR3 sequences. This receptor was identified in a woman aged 45-60 years in good health. Sequenced: blood T cells: a sorted CD56 or NKG2C T cell subset, CD4+ or CD8+ T cells, or bulk PBMC T cells (not recorded which).

The CDR3 here is CASSPSGAVDEQFF. The V call is TRBV19, the J call TRBJ2-1; TCRdb selects TRBD2, and the lack of DNA leaves this call unchecked. CDR1 and CDR2 from the germline V gene are LNHDA and SQIVND (reference sequence). The CDR3 is 14 residues long.